This T cell receptor beta chain was sequenced for a study of CD8+CD57+ T cells in acquired aplastic anemia (dated by TCRdb to between 2018 and 2020). With regard to the full study: A mean of 3.2 ug of DNA, ranging from roughly 0.19 to 27.4 ug, was extracted from sorted CD4+ and CD8+ cells. CD8+CD57+ expansion was defined as a frequency above the mean frequency observed in healthy subjects. Here is what the overall study found, with its caveats: Over 25 CD8+ CDR3 sequences were found in both patients and controls but appeared to be highly expressed in patients and within the immunodominant clones of the patients. Patients and healthy controls showed no significant difference in CD8+ Simpson's diversity (P=0.060).

The CDR3, from cysteine to phenylalanine, totals 13 residues. CDR3 DNA is the only sequence kept; it has 39 bases, read in frame from the first base. V gives up 6 bases and J gives up 1 base, and the segment between their germline ends measures 10 bases. Based on the germline V gene (reference sequence), the CDR1 and CDR2 sequences are DFQATT and SNEGSKA. Expansion of CD8+CD57+ cells had been shown by flow cytometry in the patients chosen for sequencing. Every patient had a diagnosis of severe acquired aplastic anemia based on International Study of Aplastic Anemia and Agranulocytosis and Camitta criteria. At the time blood was sampled, none of the patients had received any therapy. In this study, sorted CD4+ and CD8+ T cells from the blood of healthy subjects and of severe aplastic anemia patients had their TCR repertoires deep-sequenced. In the USA, patient enrollment took place under clinicaltrials.gov protocols 00001620, 01623167, 00001397, 00071045, 00081523 and 00961064. Ficoll-Paque density gradient centrifugation was used to isolate peripheral blood mononuclear cells. Before DNA was extracted, CD4+ and CD8+ T cells were sorted using either FACS or magnetic beads.

Regarding this clonotype: No antigen is known for it. No clone much larger than this one lies a single base away; base qualities are absent.

TCR beta VDJ combination and CDR3 sequence profiling used genomic DNA as the template. TCR repertoire sequencing was run on an Illumina HiSeq 2000. The study's own analysis went as follows. TRBV/TRBJ rearrangement plots, CDR3 size and DJ length profiles, and Simpson's diversity index were used to assess repertoires. The immunodominant clone was defined as the most abundant DNA sequence in deep sequencing data. CDR3 amino acid sequences were screened for sharing across subjects and were compared with published repertoires and the VDJdb database. TCRdb cleaned the public reads at Q25 with fastp, built clones with MiXCR and kept in-frame beta chains. Rows matching on CDR3 protein sequence are summarized as one entry with the most common DNA and genes. The V and J calls were not made by the authors but by TCRdb's processing. This sample comprises under 500,000 distinct CDR3 sequences, over 25% of them detected only once. The ten largest clonotypes hold roughly 0.89% of the sample.

This receptor was taken from a human donor with aplastic anemia. In this chain, TRBV20-1 is recombined with TRBJ2-1; the D gene is perhaps TRBD2, from 5 matching bases. Material for sequencing was sorted CD4+, CD8+, or CD8+CD57+ T cells (not recorded which) from PBMCs. CDR3 protein: CSAGASSYNEQFF. The DNA is TGCAGTGCGGGAGCTAGTTCCTACAATGAGCAGTTCTTC.